This record covers a single T cell receptor (beta chain). Its target is not known. One junction end does not reproduce the germline sequence, and a read error may be involved. This sample was taken from a study of blood T cells in healthy people across ages. Study findings and constraints: It was found that TCR beta diversity correlated strongly with the percentage of naive T cells. Expanded clonotype shifts may have been confounded, as the donors had an unknown CMV status. Long-lived donors exceeded aged donors in naive CD4+ cells and diversity.

A second roughly 6 to 11 cycle PCR used barcoded and J-beta primers. Each cDNA molecule was tagged by a template-switch adaptor with 12 random nucleotides. Each CDR3 protein gets one entry after TCRdb re-called the 5' RACE reads with MiXCR. In the table there are about a million distinct CDR3 sequences, 45% to 60% of which are singletons. This CDR3 has 16 residues. From germline, CDR1 is LGHNA and CDR2 YNFKEQ. The receptor was isolated from a woman aged 55-69 years in good health. The J gene is TRBJ2-7, the V gene TRBV4-2, with D possibly TRBD2 on 5 matching bases. Source material: blood. In DNA, the CDR3 is TGTGCCAGCCGCCAAGAAGTTGCGGGTACCGTCTACGAGCAGTACTTC. Its protein is CASRQEVAGTVYEQYF.